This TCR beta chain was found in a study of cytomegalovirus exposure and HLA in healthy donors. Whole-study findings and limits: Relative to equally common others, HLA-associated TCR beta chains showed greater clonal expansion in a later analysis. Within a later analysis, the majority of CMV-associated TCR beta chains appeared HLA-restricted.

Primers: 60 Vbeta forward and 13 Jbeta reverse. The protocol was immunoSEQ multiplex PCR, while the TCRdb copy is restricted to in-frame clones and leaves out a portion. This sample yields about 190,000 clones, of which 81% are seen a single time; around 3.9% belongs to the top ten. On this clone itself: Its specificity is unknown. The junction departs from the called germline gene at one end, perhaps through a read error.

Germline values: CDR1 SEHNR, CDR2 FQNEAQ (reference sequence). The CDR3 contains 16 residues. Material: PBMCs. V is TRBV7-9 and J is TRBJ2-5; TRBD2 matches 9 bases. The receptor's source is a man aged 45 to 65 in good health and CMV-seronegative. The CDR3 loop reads CSSSSRTSAYQETQYF. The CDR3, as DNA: TGTTCCAGCAGCTCCCGGACTAGCGCCTACCAAGAGACCCAGTACTTC.